This T cell receptor beta chain was recovered during a study of shared clonotypes between healthy human individuals. The study's findings and limits: Larger estimated richness was generally seen in naive subsets than in memory subsets. Against clonotypes common to all four donors, non-shared ones had lower generation probabilities.

Naive CD8 populations comprised CD45RO-negative cells positively selected for CCR7, excluding terminally differentiated effector memory CD45RA+ cells. Comment on this clone: Its specificity is not known.

CDR1 and CDR2 (germline): MNHNS, SASEGT. The CDR3 contains 14 residues. Deletions cut 4 bases from V and 3 bases from J, with 13 bases between. In the study's own analysis: ImmunoSEQ output lacked quality scores and full-length reads, limiting matched filtering. Produced via immunoSEQ multiplex PCR; TCRdb's table is partial and in-frame only. V, J and clone size reflect that table, while D and trimming were determined from the DNA. The table has about 2.2 million clones, roughly 91% seen once. The chain carries TRBV6-1 and TRBJ2-7; D gene ambiguous. The origin of this receptor is a man between 18 and 29 years old in good health. Some clones in this sample may be carry-over from other donors' samples. Source material: naive CD8+ T cells from PBMCs. CDR3: CASSVIYPDYEQYF. DNA of the CDR3: TGTGCCAGCAGTGTAATCTACCCTGACTACGAGCAGTACTTC.